A selection of T cell receptor beta chains follows, all from one sample in a study of T-cell memory formation after mild COVID-19. From the 5' RACE reads, TCRdb called clonotypes with MiXCR, one entry per CDR3 protein. This table holds 350,000 to 500,000 distinct CDR3 sequences, around 19% found once. Sequencing input: PBMCs or a T cell subset sorted from them (not recorded which). The receptors here all came from an adult woman who had mild COVID-19 (a few samples of this study predate the infection). Cell type and time point are not known. Both conserved end residues are part of each CDR3. Fields, in order: clone size, CDR3 length, J gene, D gene, V gene, CDR3 protein, CDR3 DNA. The D gene is left open where the match is weak. Size values are once, few and many counts, or a class for expanded clones, and some rows have none.

.	16	TRBJ2-1	.	TRBV15	CATSKSGGTAYNEQFF	TGTGCCACCAGCAAAAGTGGGGGGACAGCCTACAATGAGCAGTTCTTC
once	15	TRBJ1-2	.	TRBV24-1	CATSDSMDNVYGYTF	TGTGCCACCAGTGATTCAATGGACAACGTCTATGGCTACACCTTC
few	17	TRBJ1-5	TRBD1	TRBV5-8	CASSLDRAQASNQPQHF	TGTGCCAGCAGCCTCGACAGGGCCCAAGCTAGCAATCAGCCCCAGCATTTT
.	14	TRBJ1-1	.	TRBV12-3/TRBV12-4	CASSFSPGAREAFF	TGTGCCAGCAGTTTCTCGCCGGGGGCGCGTGAAGCTTTCTTT
.	16	TRBJ2-7	TRBD2	TRBV6-5	CASSSLGEGSSYEQYF	TGTGCCAGCAGTTCCTTAGGGGAGGGTAGCTCCTACGAGCAGTACTTC
.	15	TRBJ1-5	TRBD1	TRBV27	CASSVATGSNQPQHF	TGTGCCAGCAGTGTAGCGACAGGGAGCAATCAGCCCCAGCATTTT
.	15	TRBJ2-2	TRBD1	TRBV4-1	CASRPGQGETGELFF	TGCGCCAGCAGACCGGGACAGGGAGAAACCGGGGAGCTGTTTTTT
.	17	TRBJ1-2	.	TRBV11-2	CASSPFLRDRGDYGYTF	TGTGCCAGCAGCCCTTTCCTTAGAGACAGAGGGGACTATGGCTACACCTTC
few	17	TRBJ2-1	TRBD2	TRBV6-2/TRBV6-3	CASSRRTRLAGGHEQFF	TGTGCCAGCAGTAGACGTACTCGACTAGCGGGGGGACATGAGCAGTTCTTC
.	17	TRBJ2-6	.	TRBV5-1	CASSLAGTFSGANVLTF	TGCGCCAGCAGCTTGGCCGGTACCTTCTCTGGGGCCAACGTCCTGACTTTC
few	15	TRBJ1-1	TRBD1	TRBV6-2/TRBV6-3	CASRDGDRGNTEAFF	TGTGCCAGCCGAGATGGGGACAGGGGGAACACTGAAGCTTTCTTT
once	14	TRBJ2-3	.	TRBV24-1	CATSHGTTTDTQYF	TGTGCCACCAGCCACGGGACGACTACAGATACGCAGTATTTT